The text below deals with one T cell receptor (beta chain). It has no known antigen specificity. There are no base qualities to consult, and no much larger clone falls within one base. The entire amount of isolated RNA was reverse transcribed using the High Capacity cDNA Reverse Transcription Kit, so the sequenced TCRB transcripts were expressed ones. Deep immunoSEQ sequencing was applied to naive, central memory and regulatory T cell samples, giving an average of approximately 3.8 million total reads per sample. After sorted cells were lysed in RLT buffer, RNA was extracted with DNase-treated RNeasy Micro or Mini kits, with the choice depending on cell number. Each cell subset was processed on its own to prevent cross-contamination, while patient and healthy donor samples were processed together. The immunoSEQ multiplex PCR was used to amplify TCRB sequences from cDNA, generating 87-bp fragments that spanned the CDR3 region. Sequencing of the amplicons was performed on the Illumina HiSeq platform. The study's processing was this. PCR bias was computationally corrected using synthetic template baselines, reads within Hamming distance 2 were collapsed, and singletons that could not be merged were discarded. By aligning reads against IMGT, V, D and J genes, CDR3 length, and insertions or deletions at six rearrangement sites were assigned. Clonotype counts were normalized to sorted cell number within each subset before computing true diversity and Gini coefficients with the tcR R package. Repertoire sharing was quantified using the overlap coefficient calculated on TCRB nucleotide sequences. Out-of-frame TCRB sequences from naive cells were analyzed to stand in for the pre-selection repertoire. The source is immuneACCESS, and TCRdb retained only in-frame sequences with V and J called. Part of the clones is not carried over; for the studies checked, unresolved V genes explain less than half of this, and the remainder is unexplained. V and J calls and clone size are as listed in that table; D and trimming were resolved from the DNA. The sample profile shows hundreds of thousands of clones; roughly 15% of them were found once. The ten largest clones capture approximately 0.093% of the sample.

Each donor gave one peripheral blood draw, averaging approximately 120 mL, which was collected into heparinised tubes. Using a panel that included CD45RO, CCR7, CD25, CD127, CD95 and CD27, naive, central memory, regulatory and stem cell-like memory CD4+ T cells were sorted on a BD FACSAria II. Every sorted population had a purity above 98%. PBMCs were isolated immediately by Lymphoprep density gradient centrifugation and stained directly without culture. Samples were stained and sorted in pairs, with one healthy donor and one patient per experiment, so that batch effects were minimized. Measured from the cysteine to the phenylalanine, the CDR3 is 15 residues long. Only the CDR3 part of the read is kept: 45 bases, read in frame from the first base. CDR1 and CDR2 were assigned from the germline V gene as SGDLS and YYNGEE. V and J are trimmed by 0 bases and 1 base, and the gene matches miss 3 bases of the junction.

The data stem from a study of beta chain features in type 1 diabetes (dated by TCRdb to the late 2010s). Study-level background: Mean age, gender distribution, total cell number and subset yield were not different between patients and healthy donors. A total of under 140,000,000 sorted cells were examined across all samples, and the number of cells per subset was strongly correlated with RNA yield. The study compared the TCRB repertoires of sorted circulating CD4+ T cell subsets in recently diagnosed type 1 diabetes patients with those in matched healthy donors. Naive and central memory subsets were obtained from all 28 donors, but regulatory and stem cell-like memory subsets were isolated from only 8 patients and roughly eight healthy donors.

Results and caveats for the whole study, not just this receptor: Sequencing cDNA rather than genomic DNA could over-represent highly expressing activated cells, although activation and CD3 levels did not differ between groups. HLA sub-analyses involved small numbers of individuals, so any influence of HLA type on TCRB rearrangement remained unresolved. Fewer insertions and more nucleotide deletions at VDJ recombination sites were observed in patients with type 1 diabetes, implying thymic rearrangement abnormalities. Type 1 diabetes patients showed a moderate but significant shortening of TCRB CDR3 length in all four CD4+ subsets. PCR might favor shorter templates, but patient and control samples were amplified and corrected together, so any skew would affect both groups equally. Naive, central memory and regulatory TCRB repertoires appeared more similar among patients than among healthy donors.

Sequencing was carried out using naive CD4+ T cells from blood. The cell subset or site label, as the study defines it: true naive CD4+ T cells. The TCR sequence derives from a man aged 18 to 29 in good health. The chain is assembled from TRBV9 and TRBJ2-7, with 8 central nucleotides matching TRBD1. The CDR3 protein: CASSVGDRRSYEQYF. The DNA sequence is TGTGCCAGCAGCGTAGGGGACAGGAGGTCCTACGAGCAGTACTTC.